Listed below are T cell receptor beta chains from one sample, sequenced in a study of blood T cell repertoires in COVID-19. The method was immunoSEQ multiplex PCR; TCRdb's version includes in-frame clones alone and lacks a portion of them. Seen here are 80,000 to 95,000 clones, approximately 91% observed once, and the top ten hold about 1.8%. Sequencing used peripheral blood. All receptors come from a human donor with active COVID-19. The donor label of this sample is uncertain. Both conserved end residues are part of each CDR3. D genes are given only for firm matches. Not every row has a clone size; where given, it reads once, few, many or a size class.

CDR3 length,D gene,J gene,V gene,clone size,CDR3 DNA,CDR3 protein
14,TRBD1,TRBJ1-6,TRBV7-2,NA,TGTGCCAGCAGCCCCCGGGACAGGAATTCACCCCTCCACTTT,CASSPRDRNSPLHF
13,NA,TRBJ2-7,TRBV2,once,TGTGCCAGCAGTCTGGCAGGAACCTACGAGCAGTACTTC,CASSLAGTYEQYF
15,NA,TRBJ2-7,TRBV7-3,few,TGTGCCAGCAGCTTAGAGTCAACCGACTTCTACGAGCAGTACTTC,CASSLESTDFYEQYF
13,NA,TRBJ2-7,TRBV6-6,NA,TGTGCCAGCAGGTCCGGGGGATCCTACGAGCAGTACTTC,CASRSGGSYEQYF
14,NA,TRBJ1-1,TRBV5-1,NA,TGCGCCAGCAATACCGGGACTCTGAACACTGAAGCTTTCTTT,CASNTGTLNTEAFF
15,TRBD1,TRBJ2-7,TRBV6-4,NA,TGTGCCAGCAGTGACTCGACCGACAGGGGCAACGAGCAGTACTTC,CASSDSTDRGNEQYF
16,TRBD2,TRBJ2-1,TRBV4-1,NA,TGCGCCAGCAGCCAAGGTCGCGGGGGGGCCCGGCGTGAGCAGTTCTTC,CASSQGRGGARREQFF
14,NA,TRBJ2-5,TRBV6-1,NA,TGTGCCAGCAGTGAAGCCTCGGTCCTCGAGACCCAGTACTTC,CASSEASVLETQYF
13,TRBD2,TRBJ2-1,TRBV10-3,once,TGTGCCATCGGGTCTAGCGGATACAATGAGCAGTTCTTC,CAIGSSGYNEQFF
13,NA,TRBJ2-7,TRBV3-1/TRBV3-2,NA,TGTGCCAGCAGCTCAGACAGGAAGAGCGAGCAGTACTTC,CASSSDRKSEQYF
17,TRBD2,TRBJ2-3,TRBV18,NA,TGTGCCAGCTCACCGGGACTAGCGGGGGGAGACACAGATACGCAGTATTTT,CASSPGLAGGDTDTQYF
11,NA,TRBJ1-1,TRBV11-2,NA,TGTGCCAGCAGCTTAGGGCCCCGGGTTTTCTTT,CASSLGPRVFF
15,NA,TRBJ1-4,TRBV7-2,few,TGTGCCAGCAGCTCGTCCGGGACAACTAATGAAAAACTGTTTTTT,CASSSSGTTNEKLFF
13,NA,TRBJ1-3,TRBV10-3,NA,TGTGCCATCACTCAGGGCTCTGGAAACACCATATATTTT,CAITQGSGNTIYF
14,NA,TRBJ2-1,TRBV7-2,NA,TGTGCCAGCAGCTTAACAGCCAATAGCAATGAGCAGTTCTTC,CASSLTANSNEQFF
17,TRBD2,TRBJ2-5,TRBV4-1,NA,TGCGCCAGCAGCCAACGACTAGCGGGGGGGCGTTTTGAGACCCAGTACTTC,CASSQRLAGGRFETQYF
13,NA,TRBJ2-7,TRBV9,NA,TGTGCCAGCAGCTCTTCGACAGGAACCGAGCAGTACTTC,CASSSSTGTEQYF
16,NA,TRBJ2-7,TRBV27,NA,TGTGCCAGCAGTTTAGTGGGGGGTCCAGGGGAGGGCGAGCAGTACTTC,CASSLVGGPGEGEQYF
15,NA,TRBJ2-7,TRBV5-6,NA,TGTGCCAGCAGCTACCGGCTGGGGCCTCCCTACGAGCAGTACTTC,CASSYRLGPPYEQYF
13,TRBD2,TRBJ2-7,TRBV5-1,NA,TGCGCCAGCGGCCCCATGGGGGGGGGCGAGCAGTACTTC,CASGPMGGGEQYF
15,NA,TRBJ1-1,TRBV5-1,NA,TGCGCCAGCAGCTCGATTTTGACATCGAACACTGAAGCTTTCTTT,CASSSILTSNTEAFF
16,TRBD1,TRBJ2-2,TRBV5-1,NA,TGCGCCAGCAGCTTAACAGGGGGCGCTGAGACCGGGGAGCTGTTTTTT,CASSLTGGAETGELFF
18,NA,TRBJ1-1,TRBV3-1/TRBV3-2,NA,TGTGCCAGCAGCCAAGATAGCAGGACAAAGCCGATGACCACTGAAGCTTTCTTT,CASSQDSRTKPMTTEAFF
16,NA,TRBJ2-2,TRBV21-1,once,TGTGCCAGCAGCCCTGATGGGACAGGTAACACCGGGGAGCTGTTTTTT,CASSPDGTGNTGELFF
12,NA,TRBJ1-2,TRBV23-1,NA,TGCGCCAGCAGTCACCCCCAGTGTATGGACACCTTC,CASSHPQCMDTF
16,TRBD2,TRBJ2-2,TRBV12-5,NA,TGTGCTAGTGGACCCGGACTAGCGGGGGGCACCGGGGAGCTGTTTTTT,CASGPGLAGGTGELFF
11,NA,TRBJ2-1,TRBV9,NA,TGTGCCAGCAGCTCGGCGGGTGAGCAGTTCTTC,CASSSAGEQFF
12,NA,TRBJ2-3,TRBV28,NA,TGTGCCAGCAGTCTGGGAGCGGCCACGCAGTATTTT,CASSLGAATQYF
14,NA,TRBJ2-3,TRBV2,NA,TGTGCCAGCAGTGATGTGGGACTCACAGATACGCAGTATTTT,CASSDVGLTDTQYF
18,NA,TRBJ2-6,TRBV5-1,NA,TGCGCCAGCAGCTTGTTCTCCGGGGGGACAACCGGGGCCAACGTCCTGACTTTC,CASSLFSGGTTGANVLTF
13,NA,TRBJ2-7,TRBV4-1,once,TGCGCCAGCAGCCAAGTAACACCTTACGAGCAGTACTTC,CASSQVTPYEQYF
13,NA,TRBJ2-3,TRBV12-3/TRBV12-4,NA,TGTGCCAGCAATTTGGCCAGCACAGATACGCAGTATTTT,CASNLASTDTQYF
14,TRBD1,TRBJ1-4,TRBV2,NA,TGTGCCAGCAGTCGGGACAGGGCGAGTGAAAAACTGTTTTTT,CASSRDRASEKLFF
15,TRBD1,TRBJ1-2,TRBV7-9,NA,TGTGCCAGCAGCCAAATACAGGGGCGTTCGGATGGCTACACCTTC,CASSQIQGRSDGYTF
18,NA,TRBJ2-7,TRBV28,NA,TGTGCCAGCAGGGCCCGGGACACCTTTTCGGTAGTGACCTACGAGCAGTACTTC,CASRARDTFSVVTYEQYF
14,NA,TRBJ2-1,TRBV21-1,NA,TGTGCCAGCAGCAGCCAGGGTAGCTACAATGAGCAGTTCTTC,CASSSQGSYNEQFF
15,TRBD1,TRBJ1-1,TRBV5-4,NA,TGTGCCAGCAGCTTGTTGGCAGACAGGGGCGCTGAAGCTTTCTTT,CASSLLADRGAEAFF
15,NA,TRBJ2-7,TRBV7-3,few,TGTGCCAGCAGCTTAGACAGGTTCTTAACCTACGAGCAGTACTTC,CASSLDRFLTYEQYF
13,NA,TRBJ1-1,TRBV25-1,NA,TGTGCCAGCAGTGAACAGGGCGACACTGAAGCTTTCTTT,CASSEQGDTEAFF
15,TRBD1,TRBJ1-2,TRBV18,NA,TGTGCCAGCTCACCACAGGGGGCAAGACGAGATGGCTACACCTTC,CASSPQGARRDGYTF
14,TRBD1,TRBJ2-7,TRBV6-5,NA,TGTGCCAGCAGTTACCGACAGGGCCCTTCCGAGCAGTACTTC,CASSYRQGPSEQYF
12,NA,TRBJ1-4,TRBV27,few,TGTGCCAGCAGCCCACTGAATGAAAAACTGTTTTTT,CASSPLNEKLFF
13,NA,TRBJ1-1,TRBV7-3,NA,TGTGCCAGCAGCCCAGGTCGTGACACTGAAGCTTTCTTT,CASSPGRDTEAFF
13,NA,TRBJ2-7,TRBV10-3,NA,TGTGCCATCGGGCAGGGGCGCGGGTACGAGCAGTACTTC,CAIGQGRGYEQYF
15,TRBD2,TRBJ2-3,TRBV5-4,NA,TGTGCCAGCAGCTCCGGGGGGGCCGGTGGTGATACGCAGTATTTT,CASSSGGAGGDTQYF
15,NA,TRBJ2-5,TRBV9,once,TGTGCCAGCAGCGTAGTTGGTATTTCAGGAGAGACCCAGTACTTC,CASSVVGISGETQYF
14,TRBD2,TRBJ2-7,TRBV9,NA,TGTGCCAGCAGCGGTAGCGGGGGGGCTGGCGAGCAGTACTTC,CASSGSGGAGEQYF
15,TRBD1,TRBJ2-7,TRBV11-2,NA,TGTGCCAGCAGCTTAACCGGGACAGCCCTTTACGAGCAGTACTTC,CASSLTGTALYEQYF
15,NA,TRBJ2-7,TRBV4-2,NA,TGTGCCAGCAGCCAAGGGGAACAGGGTACCTACGAGCAGTACTTC,CASSQGEQGTYEQYF
13,TRBD1,TRBJ1-2,TRBV2,NA,TGTGCCAGCAGTTTCGACAGGGACTATGGCTACACCTTC,CASSFDRDYGYTF
11,TRBD1,TRBJ1-1,TRBV24-1,NA,TGTGCCACCAAACAGGGGGGTGAAGCTTTCTTT,CATKQGGEAFF
19,NA,TRBJ1-4,TRBV19,NA,TGTGCCAGTAGTATAATCGGCCCTTCCGGGTTCACAACTAATGAAAAACTGTTTTTT,CASSIIGPSGFTTNEKLFF
11,NA,TRBJ2-1,TRBV2,NA,TGTGCCAGCGCTGAAGGAGGTGAGCAGTTCTTC,CASAEGGEQFF
14,TRBD1,TRBJ2-2,TRBV7-6,NA,TGTGCCACCTCGGACAGGGCTAACACCGGGGAGCTGTTTTTT,CATSDRANTGELFF
15,NA,TRBJ1-4,TRBV5-1,NA,TGCGCCAGCAGCCCGTTTGGCCAGGGCCATGAAAAACTGTTTTTT,CASSPFGQGHEKLFF
15,TRBD2,TRBJ2-3,TRBV7-8,once,TGTGCCAGCAGCTTATCGGGAGGGGGACCAGATACGCAGTATTTT,CASSLSGGGPDTQYF
15,NA,TRBJ1-4,TRBV29-1,NA,TGCAGCGTTGGGGCCCAACCCGGGAATAATGAAAAACTGTTTTTT,CSVGAQPGNNEKLFF